The 16 T cell receptor beta chains given below trace back to one sample, sequenced in a study of blood T cell repertoires in COVID-19. Sequencing used immunoSEQ multiplex PCR; TCRdb keeps in-frame clones, though not all of them. The table records over 200,000 clones, approximately 80% of them present only once. The sequencing sample was made of PBMCs or T cells enriched from blood (not recorded which). Receptors originate from a woman in her fifties or sixties with acute COVID-19.

The genes are TRBV11-2 and TRBJ2-1; 11 bases align to TRBD2. This CDR3 has 15 residues. CDR1 SGHAT and CDR2 FQNNGV come from the germline V gene. Losses at the gene ends were 5 bases for V and 5 bases for J; bases not matched to a gene: 5. CDR3 sequence reads: CASSPGLAVDNEQFF. The CDR3 nucleotides read TGTGCCAGCAGCCCGGGACTAGCGGTGGACAATGAGCAGTTCTTC.

The chain carries TRBV6-2 or TRBV6-3 and TRBJ2-2; perhaps TRBD1 as D (5 bases). CDR1 is MNHEY and CDR2 is SVGEGT in the germline V gene. CDR3 length: 16 residues. The ends were cut back, 5 bases at V and 1 base at J, with 14 bases in the middle. The CDR3 DNA is TGTGCCAGCAGTACACGCTTTACAGGGAACACCGGGGAGCTGTTTTTT. This translates into CASSTRFTGNTGELFF.

V is TRBV4-1 and J is TRBJ2-3; TRBD2 might be the D (7 bases). The germline V gene encodes CDR1 MGHRA and CDR2 YSYEKL. The CDR3 totals 16 residues. V shed 2 bases and J shed 4 bases, with 16 bases lying between them. The CDR3 DNA is TGCGCCAGCAGCCAACCCCAGGGAGGGGGTGCAGATACGCAGTATTTT. This gives the protein CASSQPQGGGADTQYF.

This chain uses TRBV6-5 with TRBJ2-1, with TRBD1 matching 10 bases. Germline-derived CDR1 and CDR2 are MNHEY and SVGAGI. V lost 6 bases, J lost 8 bases, and 10 bases stayed unmatched. There are 15 residues in the CDR3. This chain's CDR3 is CASRPAGQGSDEQFF. CDR3 nucleotides: TGTGCCAGCAGGCCTGCGGGACAGGGGAGCGATGAGCAGTTCTTC.

The genes are TRBV29-1 and TRBJ1-1; D is ambiguous. Germline V gene data show CDR1 as SQVTM and CDR2 as ANQGSEA. This CDR3 is built from 11 residues. V shed 4 bases and J shed 7 bases, with 10 bases lying between them. CDR3 sequence (DNA): TGCAGCGTTGGCCGGGAGTTTGAAGCTTTCTTT. Protein product: CSVGREFEAFF.

This clone was detected once. The rearrangement uses TRBV11-2 and TRBJ1-2, with 10 bases lining up with TRBD1. CDR1 SGHAT and CDR2 FQNNGV come from the germline V gene. This CDR3 contains 16 residues. The J segment lost 7 bases and the V segment lost 5 bases, leaving 13 bases of the junction unmatched. DNA of the CDR3: TGTGCCAGCAGCACCTTTAAGGGACAGGGGTTGTTTGGCTACACCTTC. Translating gives CASSTFKGQGLFGYTF.

J is TRBJ2-3 and V is TRBV5-1; D gene unclear. The germline V gene has CDR1 SGHRS and CDR2 YFSETQ. V lost 0 bases, J lost 0 bases, and 8 bases lay in between. The length of the CDR3 is 15 residues. The CDR3 here is CASSLAVASTDTQYF. DNA for the CDR3: TGCGCCAGCAGCTTGGCCGTGGCTAGCACAGATACGCAGTATTTT. Full variable domain (remainder filled in from reference TRBV5-1 and TRBJ2-3): KAGVTQTPRYLIKTRGQQVTLSCSPISGHRSVSWYQQTPGQGLQFLFEYFSETQRNKGNFPGRFSGRQFSNSRSEMNVSTLELGDSALYLCASSLAVASTDTQYFGPGTRLTVL.

The J gene is TRBJ1-2, the V gene TRBV28; 9 bases are a match to TRBD1. The CDR3 runs 15 residues. V lost 3 bases and J lost 7; bases outside the gene matches: 9. Germline CDR1 is MDHEN and CDR2 is SYDVKM. The CDR3, as DNA: TGTGCCAGCAGTTTGCTGGGACAGGGACAGGGTGGCTACACCTTC. It yields the protein CASSLLGQGQGGYTF.

The rearrangement links TRBV4-2 to TRBJ1-3; perhaps TRBD1 as D (5 bases). Trimming left V 0 bases short and J 4 bases short, with 7 bases between. This CDR3 spans 14 amino acids. Germline V gives CDR1 LGHNA, CDR2 YNFKEQ. This CDR3 reads CASSQDRQGNTIYF. The CDR3 region has the DNA TGTGCCAGCAGCCAAGACAGACAGGGAAACACCATATATTTT.

This chain uses TRBV27 with TRBJ1-2, with a tentative D call TRBD1 (6 bases). The CDR3 extends over 15 amino acids. V lost 3 bases to trimming and J lost 6 bases, with 17 bases between them. CDR1 and CDR2 from the germline V gene are MNHEY and SMNVEV (reference sequence). CDR3: CASSFKPGAKNGYTF. The CDR3 DNA follows: TGTGCCAGCAGTTTTAAGCCAGGGGCTAAGAATGGCTACACCTTC.

The chain is built from TRBV4-3 and TRBJ2-3; 7 positions match TRBD2. Germline V CDR1 and CDR2: LGHNA, YSLEER. This CDR3 contains 16 residues. The V gene end was trimmed by 1 base and the J gene end by 1 base; junction bases not matched to a gene: 5. The CDR3 sequence is CASSQGAGEGTDTQYF. CDR3 DNA: TGCGCCAGCAGCCAAGGGGCGGGAGAAGGCACAGATACGCAGTATTTT.

The chain carries TRBV12-3 or TRBV12-4 and TRBJ1-1; perhaps TRBD1 as D (5 bases). The germline V and J ends were trimmed by 3 bases and 5 bases, with 10 bases remaining between them. The length of the CDR3 is 13 residues. Here the CDR3 DNA reads TGTGCCAGCAGTTTTGACAGTCGAACTGAAGCTTTCTTT. Encoded protein: CASSFDSRTEAFF.

This sequence joins TRBV7-9 and TRBJ1-1; D unresolved. The V gene's germline CDR1 is SEHNR and CDR2 FQNEAQ (reference sequence). There are 14 residues in the CDR3. Trimming stripped 1 base from V and 0 bases from J, with 6 bases between. The CDR3 DNA reads as TGTGCCAGCAGCTTAGACTTGTTGAACACTGAAGCTTTCTTT. Encoded protein: CASSLDLLNTEAFF.

The chain employs TRBV7-2 and TRBJ2-3; 9 bases match TRBD2. J gave up 6 bases and V 5 bases, and 9 bases lay outside the gene matches. The CDR3 consists of 15 residues. Germline assignment: CDR1 SGHTA and CDR2 FQGNSA. CDR3 nucleotides: TGTGCCAGCAGCCAGGTTGGTAGCGGGAGTGATACGCAGTATTTT. Encoded protein: CASSQVGSGSDTQYF. The full variable domain, in which reference TRBV7-2 and TRBJ2-3 provide the parts outside the CDR3, is GAGVSQSPSNKVTEKGKDVELRCDPISGHTALYWYRQSLGQGLEFLIYFQGNSAPDKSGLPSDRFSAERTGGSVSTLTIQRTQQEDSAVYLCASSQVGSGSDTQYFGPGTRLTVL.

This clone occurred a few times. The chain has TRBV25-1 and TRBJ1-5; possible D gene TRBD1, 5 bases. The germline V gene encodes CDR1 MGHDK and CDR2 SYGVNS. Between the trimmed V and J ends, which lost 5 bases and 2 bases, there was a span of 13 bases. CDR3 length equals 15 residues. CDR3 nucleotides: TGTGCCAGCAGTAGCGCAGGGAATGGCAATCAGCCCCAGCATTTT. Translation: CASSSAGNGNQPQHF.

This clone was picked up a small number of times. The same CDR3 is also encoded by other DNA sequences in this sample. The gene calls are TRBV28 and TRBJ1-4; a possible D gene is TRBD1 (5 bases). V dropped 2 bases and J dropped 3 bases, with 7 bases sitting between them. This CDR3 contains 14 residues. Germline CDR1 is MDHEN and CDR2 is SYDVKM. In DNA, the CDR3 is TGTGCCAGCAGTTTAGGGGGGTCTAATGAAAAACTGTTTTTT. Translated: CASSLGGSNEKLFF.